Sequencing of this TCR beta chain was carried out in a study of cytomegalovirus exposure and HLA in healthy donors. Notes on the study in general: In a later analysis, TCR association rates varied by HLA locus: DRB1 most, HLA-C fewest. Common viral pathogens seemed to be connected with several of the most significant clusters, according to a later analysis.

Donors in the study were healthy people who gave bone marrow. In the PCR, 60 Vbeta and 13 Jbeta primers were used. Using immunoSEQ multiplex PCR, the repertoire was profiled, and TCRdb retains in-frame clones only, with some absent. The sample has about 130,000 clones, 84% seen once. Remarks on this clone: Antigen: not known.

This CDR3 is built from 16 residues. Germline lookup yields CDR1 GTSNPN and CDR2 SVGIG (reference sequence). Trimming removed 1 base at V and 0 bases at J, with 10 bases between. This clonotype was sampled from a woman younger than 30 in good health and CMV-seropositive. The chain joins TRBV30 to TRBJ2-6, with a weak D call TRBD1 (6 bases). Sequences were obtained from PBMCs. The CDR3 DNA sequence: TGTGCCTGGAGTGCCCTAGGGGGCTCTGGGGCCAACGTCCTGACTTTC. Translated: CAWSALGGSGANVLTF. Based on the CDR3 plus reference TRBV30 and TRBJ2-6, the full variable domain is SQTIHQWPATLVQPVGSPLSLECTVEGTSNPNLYWYRQAAGRGLQLLFYSVGIGQISSEVPQNLSASRPQDRQFILSSKKLLLSDSGFYLCAWSALGGSGANVLTFGAGSRLTVL.